Following are 32 T cell receptor beta chains from one sample sequenced in a study of cytomegalovirus exposure and HLA in healthy donors. The PCR ran on 60 Vbeta and 13 Jbeta primers. This table comes from immunoSEQ multiplex PCR, and its TCRdb copy is limited to in-frame clones, with some not included. The sample records about 160,000 clones, just over 70% being singletons. Material: PBMCs. These receptor sequences come from a man between 18 and 35 years old in good health and CMV-seropositive.

J is TRBJ1-1 and V is TRBV14; D unclear. Germline lookup yields CDR1 SGHDN and CDR2 FVKESK. The V end lost 1 base, the J end lost 6 bases, and 12 bases lay between the germline ends. CDR3 length equals 14 residues. The CDR3 DNA reads as TGTGCCAGCAGCCAAGGAACCCCGAGGGCTGAAGCTTTCTTT. Translating gives CASSQGTPRAEAFF.

This clone was picked up one time. The chain couples TRBV30 to TRBJ2-2; D remains unclear. The CDR3 extends over 14 amino acids. Per germline, CDR1 GTSNPN and CDR2 SVGIG (reference sequence). Trimming removed 1 base at V and 3 bases at J, with 9 bases between. CDR3 sequence reads: CAWSGLVDTGELFF. The DNA of the CDR3 is TGTGCCTGGAGTGGGTTAGTAGACACCGGGGAGCTGTTTTTT.

The chain couples TRBV28 to TRBJ1-2, with D perhaps TRBD1 (6 bases). CDR3 size: 14 residues. The germline CDR1 and CDR2 sequences are MDHEN and SYDVKM. Trimming pared 3 bases from V and 3 bases from J, leaving 11 bases between. CDR3 DNA sequence: TGTGCCAGCAGTTTTGGGGGGGGCCACTATGGCTACACCTTC. Its translation is CASSFGGGHYGYTF.

This clone came up a few times. The V and J genes are TRBV5-4 and TRBJ1-6; D gene ambiguous. The ends were cut back, 7 bases at V and 7 bases at J, with 9 bases in the middle. The CDR3 length is 12 residues. Germline lookup yields CDR1 SGHNT and CDR2 YYREEE (reference sequence). In DNA, the CDR3 is TGTGCCAGCTACAGTGCGAATTCACCCCTCCACTTT. It encodes CASYSANSPLHF.

V gene TRBV30 combines with J gene TRBJ2-3; TRBD2 matches 14 bases. The CDR3 covers 18 residues. CDR1 is GTSNPN, CDR2 SVGIG, per germline (reference sequence). Trimming removed 2 bases from V and 0 bases from J; junction bases left unmatched: 7. In nucleotides, the CDR3 is TGTGCCTGGAGTCGGGGACTAGCGGGGGACGCTAGCACAGATACGCAGTATTTT. It codes for CAWSRGLAGDASTDTQYF.

V is TRBV10-1 and J is TRBJ2-2; 7 bases fit TRBD1. Trimming removed 9 bases from V and 3 bases from J; junction bases left unmatched: 16. CDR3 length equals 17 residues. CDR1 WNHNN and CDR2 SYGVQD come from the germline V gene (reference sequence). CDR3 nucleotide sequence: TGCGCCAGAAGCTCCGACAGGGCTTATCCGTACACCGGGGAGCTGTTTTTT. This sequence encodes CARSSDRAYPYTGELFF.

This rearrangement joins TRBV7-9 to TRBJ2-3; D remains ambiguous. Germline V gives CDR1 SEHNR, CDR2 FQNEAQ (reference sequence). This CDR3 contains 14 residues. The V end was cut by 2 bases, the J end by 2 bases, with 8 bases between. DNA of the CDR3: TGTGCCAGCAGCTTACAAGAGGTCACAGATACGCAGTATTTT. This sequence encodes CASSLQEVTDTQYF. Based on the CDR3 plus reference TRBV7-9 and TRBJ2-3, the full variable domain is DTGVSQNPRHKITKRGQNVTFRCDPISEHNRLYWYRQTLGQGPEFLTYFQNEAQLEKSRLLSDRFSAERPKGSFSTLEIQRTEQGDSAMYLCASSLQEVTDTQYFGPGTRLTVL.

The genes are TRBV19 and TRBJ1-1; possible D gene TRBD1, 6 bases. V dropped 6 bases and J dropped 7 bases, with 18 bases sitting between them. This CDR3 is 14 amino acids long. The germline CDR1 and CDR2 sequences are LNHDA and SQIVND (reference sequence). CDR3 DNA: TGTGCCAGTAGCCCCGGGGGCGGGAGAGGTGAAGCTTTCTTT. This sequence encodes CASSPGGGRGEAFF.

The rearrangement joins TRBV4-1 to TRBJ1-5, with D possibly TRBD1 on 6 matching bases. The germline V gene has CDR1 MGHRA and CDR2 YSYEKL. This CDR3 region has 15 residues. V was trimmed by 0 bases and J by 7 bases, leaving 13 bases between them. The CDR3 sequence is CASSQDRGQGQPQHF. The CDR3 bases are TGCGCCAGCAGCCAAGACAGGGGTCAGGGGCAGCCCCAGCATTTT.

The sample holds a few counts of this clone. The chain uses TRBV30 and TRBJ2-2; 9 nucleotides match TRBD1. With V trimmed by 4 bases and J by 5 bases, 8 bases remained unmatched. Germline values: CDR1 GTSNPN, CDR2 SVGIG (reference sequence). CDR3 size: 15 residues. The CDR3, as DNA: TGTGCCTGGACAGGACAGGGGCGAGGGACCGGGGAGCTGTTTTTT. Translated, it gives CAWTGQGRGTGELFF.

This clone was detected a few times. The V gene is TRBV5-1, the J gene TRBJ1-1; D might be TRBD1 (6 bases). Germline V gene lookup returns CDR1 SGHRS and CDR2 YFSETQ. This CDR3 has 15 amino acids. V shed 0 bases and J shed 4 bases, with 13 bases lying between them. The CDR3, as DNA: TGCGCCAGCAGCTTGGAAACAGGGCTGAGCACTGAAGCTTTCTTT. Translating gives CASSLETGLSTEAFF. Full variable domain (rest looked up from reference TRBV5-1 and TRBJ1-1): KAGVTQTPRYLIKTRGQQVTLSCSPISGHRSVSWYQQTPGQGLQFLFEYFSETQRNKGNFPGRFSGRQFSNSRSEMNVSTLELGDSALYLCASSLETGLSTEAFFGQGTRLTVV.

V usage is TRBV27 and J usage is TRBJ1-2; D remains unclear. Germline CDR1 is MNHEY and CDR2 is SMNVEV (reference sequence). The V end lost 1 base, the J end lost 8 bases, and 11 bases lay between the germline ends. This CDR3 is built from 13 residues. The CDR3 coding sequence is TGTGCCAGCAGTTTATGGTCAGATCAGGGCTACACCTTC. Its translation is CASSLWSDQGYTF.

This chain links TRBV28 with TRBJ2-1; TRBD2 is a possible D gene (6 bases). CDR3 length: 13 residues. Germline assignment: CDR1 MDHEN and CDR2 SYDVKM. The ends were cut back, 4 bases at V and 7 bases at J, with 11 bases in the middle. CDR3 loop: CASSYPRGNEQFF. The CDR3 region has the DNA TGTGCCAGCAGTTATCCCCGGGGGAATGAGCAGTTCTTC.

In this sample, this clone turned up a few times. This rearrangement joins TRBV5-4 to TRBJ2-3; TRBD1 is a possible D gene (6 bases). The CDR3 contains 17 residues. Germline CDR1 is SGHNT and CDR2 is YYREEE (reference sequence). The V gene lost 4 bases and the J gene lost 3 bases, with 21 bases spanning the gap. Written as DNA, the CDR3 is TGTGCCAGCAGCCCCCCGGATGGGGGCGCGTCGACAGATACGCAGTATTTT. It encodes CASSPPDGGASTDTQYF.

Ten or more counts support this clone. The CDR3 nucleotides are TGTGCCAGCAGTGACGGACTAGCGGTTCGATCCTACGAGCAGTACGTC. As protein: CASSDGLAVRSYEQYV. The chain recombines TRBV2 with TRBJ2-7; 10 nucleotides agree with TRBD2. Germline-derived CDR1 and CDR2 are SNHLY and FYNNEI. Germline trimming cut 3 bases from V and 1 base from J; bases unmatched to any gene: 6. The CDR3 runs 16 residues.

A few counts support this clone. The J gene is TRBJ1-5, the V gene TRBV6-5, with D uncertain. This CDR3 has 13 amino acids. In germline, CDR1 is MNHEY, CDR2 SVGAGI. V lost 5 bases and J 6 bases, leaving 11 bases between the germline ends. DNA of the CDR3: TGTGCCAGCAGTCCTCGGGGAACTCAGCCCCAGCATTTT. This codes for CASSPRGTQPQHF.

The genes are TRBV5-1 and TRBJ1-1, with 8 bases that match TRBD1. CDR3 length: 16 amino acids. CDR1 is SGHRS, CDR2 YFSETQ, per germline. V gave up 4 bases and J gave up 0 bases; unmatched junction bases: 8. The CDR3 DNA reads TGCGCCAGCAGCACAGGACAGGGCGAGGTGAACACTGAAGCTTTCTTT. Its protein product is CASSTGQGEVNTEAFF.

The chain has TRBV5-1 and TRBJ2-1; 11 bases match TRBD2. Unmatched junction bases numbered 8, after V lost 4 bases and J lost 8 bases. Germline CDR1 SGHRS, CDR2 YFSETQ. The CDR3 has 15 residues. The CDR3 nucleotides read TGCGCCAGCAGCCAGGGGAGGGGACTAGCGGATGAGCAGTTCTTC. The encoded protein is CASSQGRGLADEQFF. The full variable domain, its missing parts supplied by reference TRBV5-1 and TRBJ2-1, is KAGVTQTPRYLIKTRGQQVTLSCSPISGHRSVSWYQQTPGQGLQFLFEYFSETQRNKGNFPGRFSGRQFSNSRSEMNVSTLELGDSALYLCASSQGRGLADEQFFGPGTRLTVL.

This clone has a handful of counts. CDR3 residues: CASSFSTGLAGNEQFF. The CDR3 bases are TGTGCCAGCAGCTTCTCCACCGGACTAGCGGGTAATGAGCAGTTCTTC. V usage is TRBV11-3 and J usage is TRBJ2-1, with 11 bases lining up with TRBD2. V lost 3 bases, J lost 7 bases, and 8 bases stayed unmatched. The CDR3 is made up of 16 amino acids. Per the germline V gene, CDR1 is SGHNT and CDR2 is YENEEA.

The gene calls are TRBV30 and TRBJ2-7; 7 nucleotides align to TRBD2. Germline loops: CDR1 GTSNPN, CDR2 SVGIG (reference sequence). The CDR3 consists of 13 residues. With 0 bases clipped from V and 7 bases from J, the junction kept 6 bases outside the gene matches. CDR3 protein: CAWSVRGGVEQYV. The CDR3 DNA is TGTGCCTGGAGTGTACGTGGGGGGGTAGAGCAGTACGTC.

The CDR3 loop is CASRGQHYRQGSPRYEQYV. The CDR3 DNA follows: TGCGCCAGCAGGGGCCAACATTATAGACAGGGATCTCCACGGTACGAGCAGTACGTC. The chain combines TRBV10-1 with TRBJ2-7; 7 bases align to TRBD1. CDR1 and CDR2 from the germline V gene are WNHNN and SYGVQD (reference sequence). This CDR3 has 19 residues. V trimming: 6 bases; J trimming: 4 bases; junction bases outside the gene matches: 24.

This clone was detected once. This chain links TRBV7-2 with TRBJ2-3; 12 bases map to TRBD2. This CDR3 has 14 residues. After removal of 5 bases from V and 13 bases from J, the junction contained 10 bases not matched to a gene. Germline CDR1 reads SGHTA; CDR2 reads FQGNSA. CDR3 DNA: TGTGCCAGCAGCACCCCCTCTAGGACTAGCGGGAAGTATTTT. Its protein is CASSTPSRTSGKYF.

The chain carries TRBV5-1 and TRBJ2-7; TRBD1 is a possible D gene (6 bases). Germline CDR1 and CDR2: SGHRS and YFSETQ. The CDR3 loop spans 13 amino acids. The CDR3 coding sequence is TGCGCCAGCAGCGAAGGACAGTCCTACAAGCAGTACGTC. Amino acids: CASSEGQSYKQYV.

This clone was detected only a few times. The chain combines TRBV2 with TRBJ1-1; TRBD1 matches 7 bases. V trimming: 2 bases; J trimming: 4 bases; junction bases outside the gene matches: 4. Germline loops: CDR1 SNHLY, CDR2 FYNNEI. CDR3 length equals 14 residues. The DNA for the CDR3 is TGTGCCAGCAGTGAACAGGGGGTTAGCACTGAAGCTTTCTTT. Its translation is CASSEQGVSTEAFF.

The V and J genes are TRBV5-1 and TRBJ1-2; 7 positions match TRBD1. V lost 0 bases and J lost 3; bases outside the gene matches: 5. Looked up from germline, CDR1 is SGHRS and CDR2 is YFSETQ. This CDR3 has 15 residues. The CDR3 loop reads CASSLGGGKDYGYTF. CDR3 nucleotide sequence: TGCGCCAGCAGCTTGGGAGGGGGCAAGGACTATGGCTACACCTTC. The full variable domain, rest sourced from reference TRBV5-1 and TRBJ1-2, is KAGVTQTPRYLIKTRGQQVTLSCSPISGHRSVSWYQQTPGQGLQFLFEYFSETQRNKGNFPGRFSGRQFSNSRSEMNVSTLELGDSALYLCASSLGGGKDYGYTFGSGTRLTVV.

The CDR3 loop is CATSRPGWTSGSNEQFF. For the CDR3, the DNA is TGTGCCACCAGCAGACCCGGGTGGACTAGCGGGAGCAATGAGCAGTTCTTC. The rearrangement joins TRBV15 to TRBJ2-1; 13 bases line up with TRBD2. This CDR3 region has 17 residues. CDR1 LNHNV and CDR2 YYDKDF come from the germline V gene (reference sequence). J gave up 6 bases and V 2 bases, and 7 bases lay outside the gene matches.

The V call is TRBV19, the J call TRBJ1-5; TRBD1 matches 7 bases. From germline, CDR1 is LNHDA and CDR2 SQIVND (reference sequence). This CDR3 is 14 amino acids long. The trim removed 3 bases at V and 6 bases at J, leaving 5 bases unmatched. This chain's CDR3 is CASSMGQQSQPQHF. The CDR3 DNA follows: TGTGCCAGTAGTATGGGACAGCAAAGTCAGCCCCAGCATTTT.

The V call is TRBV7-8, the J call TRBJ2-7; 8 bases map to TRBD1. The CDR3 loop spans 14 amino acids. The germline V gene has CDR1 SGHVS and CDR2 FQNEAQ. The trim removed 5 bases at V and 3 bases at J, leaving 6 bases unmatched. CDR3 protein: CASSIGQGIYEQYV. The CDR3 nucleotides read TGTGCCAGCAGCATTGGACAGGGTATCTACGAGCAGTACGTC.

The chain uses TRBV11-3 and TRBJ1-1; the D is unclear. This CDR3 contains 15 residues. V lost 1 base to trimming and J lost 1 base, with 10 bases between them. Germline CDR1 SGHNT, CDR2 YENEEA. The CDR3 sequence: CASSLVSPRNTEAFF. Written as DNA, the CDR3 is TGTGCCAGCAGCTTAGTATCTCCGCGGAACACTGAAGCTTTCTTT.

CDR3 coding DNA: TGTGCCAGCAGCGTAGGACTAGCTCGCTCGACAGATACGCAGTATTTT. As protein: CASSVGLARSTDTQYF. The rearrangement uses TRBV9 and TRBJ2-3, with 7 bases matching TRBD2. V lost 0 bases and J lost 3; bases outside the gene matches: 7. This CDR3 is built from 16 residues. The germline V gene has CDR1 SGDLS and CDR2 YYNGEE.

The sample holds a few counts of this clone. The rearrangement joins TRBV6-6 to TRBJ1-1; no definite D call. With 11 bases removed from V and 5 bases from J, the gap between germline ends came to 21 bases. The CDR3 extends over 14 amino acids. Germline assignment: CDR1 MNHNY and CDR2 SVGAGI (reference sequence). CDR3 coding DNA: TGTGCCGTCACTGGTACCTATTCTGGTACTGAAGCTTTCTTT. The encoded protein is CAVTGTYSGTEAFF.

CDR3 sequence: CASSLTEYSNQPQHF. For the CDR3, the DNA is TGTGCCAGCAGTTTGACAGAGTATAGCAATCAGCCCCAGCATTTT. This chain links TRBV5-8 with TRBJ1-5; maybe TRBD1 (5 bases). V was trimmed by 5 bases and J by 0 bases, leaving 12 bases between them. The CDR3 length is 15 residues. Looked up from germline, CDR1 is SGHTS and CDR2 is YDEGEE.